These T cell receptor beta chains were read from a single sample in a study of blood T cell repertoires in COVID-19. Libraries were prepared by immunoSEQ multiplex PCR; TCRdb keeps only in-frame clonotypes and omits some of them. This sample carries around 150,000 clones, 87% of them seen once, and the ten largest clones take roughly 4%. The sequenced sample consisted of peripheral blood. The receptors shown here come from a woman in her sixties with active or convalescent COVID-19. Both conserved end residues are part of each CDR3. D genes are given only for firm matches. Clone size is shown for a subset of rows, as once, few, many or a class of expanded clone.

d_gene: TRBD1
j_gene: TRBJ1-3
abundance: NA
v_gene: TRBV18
CDR3nt: TGTGCCAGCTCGCCCCAGACAGGGTTTGGAAACACCATATATTTT
CDR3aa: CASSPQTGFGNTIYF

d_gene: NA
j_gene: TRBJ1-2
abundance: once
v_gene: TRBV20-1
CDR3nt: TGCAGTGCTAGTACTCCGGCGGGGGGCTACACCTTC
CDR3aa: CSASTPAGGYTF

d_gene: NA
j_gene: TRBJ1-1
abundance: NA
v_gene: TRBV5-6
CDR3nt: TGTGCCAGCAGCCTGGGGGGAGGGAACACTGAAGCTTTCTTT
CDR3aa: CASSLGGGNTEAFF

d_gene: NA
j_gene: TRBJ1-5
abundance: NA
v_gene: TRBV18
CDR3nt: TGTGCCAGCTCACCGGATGCGGGGGCACAGCCCCAGCATTTT
CDR3aa: CASSPDAGAQPQHF

d_gene: TRBD2
j_gene: TRBJ2-3
abundance: NA
v_gene: TRBV7-6
CDR3nt: TGTGCCAGCAGCTGGCGGGGGGAGAGCACAGATACGCAGTATTTT
CDR3aa: CASSWRGESTDTQYF

d_gene: TRBD1
j_gene: TRBJ1-2
abundance: NA
v_gene: TRBV7-9
CDR3nt: TGTGCCAGCAGCTTAGGGACAGGGGACTATGGCTACACCTTC
CDR3aa: CASSLGTGDYGYTF

d_gene: NA
j_gene: TRBJ1-5
abundance: NA
v_gene: TRBV11-3
CDR3nt: TGTGCCAGCAGCTTAGGTGCAGATTATAGCAATCAGCCCCAGCATTTT
CDR3aa: CASSLGADYSNQPQHF

d_gene: NA
j_gene: TRBJ1-6
abundance: NA
v_gene: TRBV5-8
CDR3nt: TGTGCCAGCAGCTTGGGGGCATTTAATTCACCCCTCCACTTT
CDR3aa: CASSLGAFNSPLHF

d_gene: TRBD2
j_gene: TRBJ2-7
abundance: once
v_gene: TRBV5-8
CDR3nt: TGTGCCAGCAGCTTCGGGACTAGCGGGGGCCCTTCCTACGAGCAGTACTTC
CDR3aa: CASSFGTSGGPSYEQYF

d_gene: TRBD1
j_gene: TRBJ1-5
abundance: NA
v_gene: TRBV11-2
CDR3nt: TGTGCCAGCAGCCAGGGGGGCAATCAGCCCCAGCATTTT
CDR3aa: CASSQGGNQPQHF

d_gene: TRBD2
j_gene: TRBJ2-1
abundance: NA
v_gene: TRBV29-1
CDR3nt: TGCAGCGCCGGGACTAGCGGGGGCCACTCCTACAATGAGCAGTTCTTC
CDR3aa: CSAGTSGGHSYNEQFF

d_gene: NA
j_gene: TRBJ1-1
abundance: NA
v_gene: TRBV27
CDR3nt: TGTGCCAGCAGTTTCCCGGGACTTGAGGCTTTCTTT
CDR3aa: CASSFPGLEAFF

d_gene: NA
j_gene: TRBJ2-3
abundance: NA
v_gene: TRBV5-1
CDR3nt: TGCGCCAGCAGCCCCAGGGTATTCCCCACAGATACGCAGTATTTT
CDR3aa: CASSPRVFPTDTQYF

d_gene: TRBD1
j_gene: TRBJ2-1
abundance: NA
v_gene: TRBV24-1
CDR3nt: TGTGCCACCAGTGAGAGACCGGGACAGGGGGCTTACAATGAGCAGTTCTTC
CDR3aa: CATSERPGQGAYNEQFF

d_gene: NA
j_gene: TRBJ2-3
abundance: NA
v_gene: TRBV7-2
CDR3nt: TGTGCCAGCAGCTTAGAACCAGGGTTCACAGATACGCAGTATTTT
CDR3aa: CASSLEPGFTDTQYF

d_gene: NA
j_gene: TRBJ1-5
abundance: NA
v_gene: TRBV7-8
CDR3nt: TGTGCCAGCAGCGTCAATTATCAGCCCCAGCATTTT
CDR3aa: CASSVNYQPQHF

d_gene: NA
j_gene: TRBJ2-7
abundance: NA
v_gene: TRBV19
CDR3nt: TGTGCCAGTAGTTTTGGACAGTCCTACGAGCAGTACTTC
CDR3aa: CASSFGQSYEQYF

d_gene: TRBD1
j_gene: TRBJ2-2
abundance: NA
v_gene: TRBV6-1
CDR3nt: TGTGCCAGCGAAGGGGGCTGGGCCGGGGAGCTGTTTTTT
CDR3aa: CASEGGWAGELFF

d_gene: TRBD2
j_gene: TRBJ2-2
abundance: NA
v_gene: TRBV6-6
CDR3nt: TGTGCCAGCAGTTACTCTAGCGGGGGGGCCGGGGAGCTGTTTTTT
CDR3aa: CASSYSSGGAGELFF

d_gene: TRBD1
j_gene: TRBJ1-1
abundance: NA
v_gene: TRBV9
CDR3nt: TGTGCCAGCAGCGTAGTCGACAGGGGGCCGATGAACACTGAAGCTTTCTTT
CDR3aa: CASSVVDRGPMNTEAFF

d_gene: NA
j_gene: TRBJ2-1
abundance: NA
v_gene: TRBV7-9
CDR3nt: TGTGCCAGCGGAGCGGTGAGCTCCTACAATGAGCAGTTCTTC
CDR3aa: CASGAVSSYNEQFF

d_gene: TRBD1
j_gene: TRBJ1-1
abundance: NA
v_gene: TRBV5-1
CDR3nt: TGCGCCAGCAGCCTACGGACAGGGGCCGTCACTGAAGCTTTCTTT
CDR3aa: CASSLRTGAVTEAFF

d_gene: TRBD1
j_gene: TRBJ1-2
abundance: NA
v_gene: TRBV10-3
CDR3nt: TGTGCCATCAGTGAGGGGGACAGGGCCCACACCTTC
CDR3aa: CAISEGDRAHTF

d_gene: TRBD2
j_gene: TRBJ2-7
abundance: NA
v_gene: TRBV3-1/TRBV3-2
CDR3nt: TGTGCCAGCAGCCCTCATGGCGGGGGGTCGGTCGAGCAGTACTTC
CDR3aa: CASSPHGGGSVEQYF

d_gene: TRBD1
j_gene: TRBJ1-2
abundance: once
v_gene: TRBV18
CDR3nt: TGTGCCAGCTCACCATCGATCGGACAGGGCCATGGCTACACCTTC
CDR3aa: CASSPSIGQGHGYTF

d_gene: NA
j_gene: TRBJ1-1
abundance: NA
v_gene: TRBV6-5
CDR3nt: TGTGCCAGCAGTTATAGTATGAACACTGAAGCTTTCTTT
CDR3aa: CASSYSMNTEAFF

d_gene: NA
j_gene: TRBJ2-1
abundance: NA
v_gene: TRBV5-4
CDR3nt: TGTGCCAGCAGCTTGGAAGGTGACAGCTCCTACAATGAGCAGTTCTTC
CDR3aa: CASSLEGDSSYNEQFF